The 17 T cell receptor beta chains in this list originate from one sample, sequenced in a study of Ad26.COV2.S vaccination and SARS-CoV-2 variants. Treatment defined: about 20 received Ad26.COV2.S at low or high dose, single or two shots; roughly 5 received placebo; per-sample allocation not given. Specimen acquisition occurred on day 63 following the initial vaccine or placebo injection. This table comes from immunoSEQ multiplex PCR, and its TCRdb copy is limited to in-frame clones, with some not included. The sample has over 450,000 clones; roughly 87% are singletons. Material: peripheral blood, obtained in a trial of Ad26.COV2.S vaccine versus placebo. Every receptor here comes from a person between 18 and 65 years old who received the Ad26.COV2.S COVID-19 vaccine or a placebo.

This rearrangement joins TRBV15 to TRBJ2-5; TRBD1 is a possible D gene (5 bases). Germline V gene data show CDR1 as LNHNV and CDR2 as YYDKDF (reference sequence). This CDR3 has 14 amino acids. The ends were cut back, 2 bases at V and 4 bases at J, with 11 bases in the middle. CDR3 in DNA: TGTGCCACCAGCAGACTTCTAGGGGCAGAGACCCAGTACTTC. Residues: CATSRLLGAETQYF.

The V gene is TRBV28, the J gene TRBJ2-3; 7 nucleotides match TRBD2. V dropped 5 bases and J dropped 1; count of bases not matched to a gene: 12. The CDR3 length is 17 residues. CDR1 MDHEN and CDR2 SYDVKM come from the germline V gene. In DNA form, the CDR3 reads TGTGCCAGCAGTCTTAAAGCGGGATGGGGCGGCACAGATACGCAGTATTTT. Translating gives CASSLKAGWGGTDTQYF.

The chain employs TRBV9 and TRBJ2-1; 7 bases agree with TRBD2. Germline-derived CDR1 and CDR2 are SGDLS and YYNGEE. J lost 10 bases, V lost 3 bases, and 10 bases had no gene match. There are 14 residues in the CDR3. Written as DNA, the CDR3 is TGTGCCAGCAGCGCCCAAGGGAGGGGCGTCGAGCAGTTCTTC. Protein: CASSAQGRGVEQFF.

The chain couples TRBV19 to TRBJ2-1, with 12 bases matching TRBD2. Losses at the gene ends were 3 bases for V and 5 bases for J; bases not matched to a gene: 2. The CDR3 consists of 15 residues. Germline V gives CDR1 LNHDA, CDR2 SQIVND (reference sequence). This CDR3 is CASSIWTSGNNEQFF. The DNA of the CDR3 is TGTGCCAGTAGTATTTGGACTAGCGGGAACAATGAGCAGTTCTTC.

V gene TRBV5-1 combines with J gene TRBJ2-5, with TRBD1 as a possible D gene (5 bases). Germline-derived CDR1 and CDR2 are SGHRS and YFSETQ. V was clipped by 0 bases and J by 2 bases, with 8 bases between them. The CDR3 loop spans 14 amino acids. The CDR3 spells CASSLEQVQETQYF. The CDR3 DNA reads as TGCGCCAGCAGCTTGGAACAGGTTCAAGAGACCCAGTACTTC.

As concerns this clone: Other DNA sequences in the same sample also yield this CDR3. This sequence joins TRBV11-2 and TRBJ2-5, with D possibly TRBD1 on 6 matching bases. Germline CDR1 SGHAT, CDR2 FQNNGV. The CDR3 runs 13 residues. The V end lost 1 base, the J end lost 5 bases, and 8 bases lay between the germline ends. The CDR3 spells CASSLAGVETQYF. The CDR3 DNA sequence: TGTGCCAGCAGCTTAGCAGGGGTCGAGACCCAGTACTTC.

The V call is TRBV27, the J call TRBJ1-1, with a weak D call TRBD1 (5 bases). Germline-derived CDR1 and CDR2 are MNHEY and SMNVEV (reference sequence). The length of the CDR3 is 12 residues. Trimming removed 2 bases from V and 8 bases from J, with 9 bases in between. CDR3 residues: CASSLGGFEAFF. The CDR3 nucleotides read TGTGCCAGCAGTTTAGGGGGTTTCGAAGCTTTCTTT.

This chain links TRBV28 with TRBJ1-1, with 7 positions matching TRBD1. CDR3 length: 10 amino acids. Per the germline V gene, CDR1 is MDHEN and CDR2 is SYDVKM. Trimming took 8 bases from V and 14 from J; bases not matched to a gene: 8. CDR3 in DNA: TGTGCCAGCGGTTATACAGGGGAATTCTTT. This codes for CASGYTGEFF.

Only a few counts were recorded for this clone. This CDR3 reads CASSWTSGANVLTF. DNA of the CDR3: TGTGCCAGCAGCTGGACCTCTGGGGCCAACGTCCTGACTTTC. The chain combines TRBV27 with TRBJ2-6; no reliable D call. The CDR3 length is 14 residues. Trimming shortened V by 6 bases and J by 0 bases, and 6 bases separated the two germline ends. Looked up from germline, CDR1 is MNHEY and CDR2 is SMNVEV (reference sequence).

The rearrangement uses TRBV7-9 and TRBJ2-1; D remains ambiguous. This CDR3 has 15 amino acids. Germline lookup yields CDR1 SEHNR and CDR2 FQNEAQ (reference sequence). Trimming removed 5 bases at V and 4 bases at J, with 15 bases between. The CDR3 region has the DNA TGTGCCAGCAGCCCTCAGCCTTTTTCATACAATGAGCAGTTCTTC. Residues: CASSPQPFSYNEQFF.

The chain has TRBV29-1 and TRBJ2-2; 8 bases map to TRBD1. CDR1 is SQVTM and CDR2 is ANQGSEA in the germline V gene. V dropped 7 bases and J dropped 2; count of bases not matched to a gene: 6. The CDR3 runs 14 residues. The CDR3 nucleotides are TGCAGCGGAAGGGGACAGGCAAACACCGGGGAGCTGTTTTTT. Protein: CSGRGQANTGELFF.

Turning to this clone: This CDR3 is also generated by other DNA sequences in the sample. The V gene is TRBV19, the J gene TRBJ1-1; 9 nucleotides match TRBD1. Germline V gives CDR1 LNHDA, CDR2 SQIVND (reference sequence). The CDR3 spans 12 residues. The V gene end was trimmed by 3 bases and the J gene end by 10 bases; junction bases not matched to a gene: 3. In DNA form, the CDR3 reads TGTGCCAGTAGTATTGGGACAGGGAGAGCTTTCTTT. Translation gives CASSIGTGRAFF.

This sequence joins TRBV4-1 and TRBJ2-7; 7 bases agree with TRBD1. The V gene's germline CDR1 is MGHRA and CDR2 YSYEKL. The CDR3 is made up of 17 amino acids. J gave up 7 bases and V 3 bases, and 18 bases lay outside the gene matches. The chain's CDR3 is CASSQHWTGRRAGEQYF. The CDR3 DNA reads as TGCGCCAGCAGCCAGCACTGGACAGGAAGGCGGGCCGGGGAGCAGTACTTC.

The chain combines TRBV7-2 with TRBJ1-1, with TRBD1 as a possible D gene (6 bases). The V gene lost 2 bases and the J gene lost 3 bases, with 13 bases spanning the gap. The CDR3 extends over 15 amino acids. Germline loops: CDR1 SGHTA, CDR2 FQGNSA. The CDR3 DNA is TGTGCCAGCAGCTTATACGCGGACAGAGACACTGAAGCTTTCTTT. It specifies CASSLYADRDTEAFF.

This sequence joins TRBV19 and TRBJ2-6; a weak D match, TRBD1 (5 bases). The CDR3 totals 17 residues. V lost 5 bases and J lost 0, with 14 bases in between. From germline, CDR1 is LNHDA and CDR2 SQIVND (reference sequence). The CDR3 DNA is TGTGCCAGTAGTTTACAGGATCTCTCCTCTGGGGCCAACGTCCTGACTTTC. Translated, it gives CASSLQDLSSGANVLTF.

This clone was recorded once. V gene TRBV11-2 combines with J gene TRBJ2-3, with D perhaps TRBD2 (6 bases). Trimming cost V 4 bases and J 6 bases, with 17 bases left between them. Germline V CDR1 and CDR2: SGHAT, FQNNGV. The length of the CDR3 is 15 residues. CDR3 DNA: TGTGCCAGCAGCTCATATACGTTGGGGAGGGATACGCAGTATTTT. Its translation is CASSSYTLGRDTQYF.

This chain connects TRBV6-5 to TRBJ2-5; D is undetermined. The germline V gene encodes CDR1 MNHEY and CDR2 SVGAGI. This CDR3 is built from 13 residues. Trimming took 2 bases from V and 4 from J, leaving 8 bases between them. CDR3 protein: CASSYTRGETQYF. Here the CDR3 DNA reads TGTGCCAGCAGTTACACAAGAGGAGAGACCCAGTACTTC.